Listed below are T cell receptor beta chains from one sample, sequenced in a study of T cell changes during pregnancy in multiple sclerosis. This table comes from immunoSEQ multiplex PCR, and its TCRdb copy is limited to in-frame clones, with some not included. Of about 23,000 clones in the sample, 86% are singletons; the top ten hold under 1.3%. Sequenced here: CD4+ T cells from peripheral blood mononuclear cells, sampled in the first trimester of pregnancy. These receptors were obtained from a female donor in good health, enrolled as a control in a pregnancy study. Both conserved end residues are part of each CDR3. A D gene is named only where the DNA matches it firmly. Clone size is not always given. Where it is, it says once, few, many or a class for expanded clones.

v_call	cdr3_length	clone_size	d_call	j_call	cdr3_aa	cdr3_nt
TRBV15	17	-	-	TRBJ2-6	CATSRDPGGPGANVLTF	TGTGCCACCAGCAGAGATCCTGGGGGCCCTGGGGCCAACGTCCTGACTTTC
TRBV4-1	16	-	TRBD2	TRBJ2-7	CASSGSREASSYEQYF	TGCGCCAGCAGCGGCTCGCGGGAGGCGAGCTCCTACGAGCAGTACTTC
TRBV7-2	14	-	-	TRBJ1-2	CASSTGTTHWGYTF	TGTGCCAGCAGCACCGGGACAACCCACTGGGGCTACACCTTC
TRBV19	18	-	-	TRBJ1-6	CASSIERALRSFNSPLHF	TGTGCCAGTAGTATAGAGAGGGCCCTCAGGTCCTTTAATTCACCCCTCCACTTT
TRBV27	17	-	TRBD2	TRBJ2-2	CASSRLAGVGSAGELFF	TGTGCCAGCAGTCGACTAGCGGGAGTCGGGTCAGCCGGGGAGCTGTTTTTT
TRBV9	16	-	-	TRBJ2-7	CASSKTGRTTAYEQYF	TGTGCCAGCAGCAAGACGGGGAGGACCACCGCTTACGAGCAGTACTTC
TRBV6-5	14	-	-	TRBJ2-2	CASSLVINTGELFF	TGTGCCAGCAGTCTTGTAATCAACACCGGGGAGCTGTTTTTT
TRBV11-1	14	-	TRBD2	TRBJ2-3	CASRGGLRTDTQYF	TGTGCCAGCAGGGGAGGGCTGAGGACAGATACGCAGTATTTT
TRBV4-1	18	-	TRBD2	TRBJ2-3	CASSQGGGPSGATDTQYF	TGCGCCAGCAGCCAAGGGGGAGGGCCTAGCGGGGCCACAGATACGCAGTATTTT
TRBV27	16	once	-	TRBJ2-5	CASSLNFVEGWETQYF	TGTGCCAGCAGTTTAAATTTCGTTGAGGGCTGGGAGACCCAGTACTTC
TRBV27	15	-	-	TRBJ2-5	CASSLSRGWQETQYF	TGTGCCAGCAGTTTGTCTCGGGGGTGGCAAGAGACCCAGTACTTC
TRBV7-3	15	-	-	TRBJ2-1	CASSLGGPFGNEQFF	TGTGCCAGCAGCTTAGGTGGGCCCTTTGGCAATGAGCAGTTCTTC
TRBV29-1	16	-	TRBD2	TRBJ2-5	CSVGGTSGGAPETQYF	TGCAGCGTGGGAGGGACTAGCGGGGGGGCCCCAGAGACCCAGTACTTC
TRBV5-4	15	once	-	TRBJ1-1	CASSLIGLENTEAFF	TGTGCCAGCAGCTTGATTGGCCTTGAAAACACTGAAGCTTTCTTT
TRBV7-2	15	-	TRBD1	TRBJ1-2	CASSLGQGSSYGYTF	TGTGCCAGCAGCTTGGGACAGGGGAGTAGCTATGGCTACACCTTC
TRBV12-5	14	-	TRBD1	TRBJ2-2	CASGLSGGTGELFF	TGTGCTAGTGGTTTGTCAGGGGGAACCGGGGAGCTGTTTTTT
TRBV7-2	14	-	-	TRBJ2-7	CASSLERSSYEQYF	TGTGCCAGCAGCCTGGAAAGGAGCTCCTACGAGCAGTACTTC
TRBV5-8	13	-	-	TRBJ2-1	CASSTDFENEQFF	TGTGCCAGCAGCACGGACTTTGAAAATGAGCAGTTCTTC
TRBV19	14	-	TRBD2	TRBJ2-7	CASSIGGGFHEQYF	TGTGCCAGTAGTATAGGCGGGGGATTCCACGAGCAGTACTTC
TRBV6-1	14	once	-	TRBJ2-7	CASSVDYPIYEQYF	TGTGCCAGCAGTGTTGACTATCCGATCTACGAGCAGTACTTC
TRBV9	18	-	-	TRBJ1-5	CASSVVARRSDSNQPQHF	TGTGCCAGCAGCGTAGTAGCCCGTAGGTCAGATAGCAATCAGCCCCAGCATTTT
TRBV4-2	16	-	TRBD1	TRBJ1-3	CASSPSTGDAGNTIYF	TGTGCCAGCAGCCCCTCGACAGGGGATGCTGGAAACACCATATATTTT
TRBV5-5	13	once	-	TRBJ1-6	CASSFQGNSPLHF	TGTGCCAGCAGCTTCCAGGGTAATTCACCCCTCCACTTT
TRBV30	12	-	-	TRBJ1-1	CAWTTGNTEAFF	TGTGCCTGGACGACAGGGAACACTGAAGCTTTCTTT
TRBV6-6	14	-	-	TRBJ1-3	CASSQGGGGNTIYF	TGTGCCAGCAGCCAAGGGGGGGGTGGAAACACCATATATTTT
TRBV7-8	15	-	TRBD1	TRBJ2-7	CASSYNAQGAYEQYF	TGTGCCAGCAGCTACAACGCGCAGGGGGCCTACGAGCAGTACTTC